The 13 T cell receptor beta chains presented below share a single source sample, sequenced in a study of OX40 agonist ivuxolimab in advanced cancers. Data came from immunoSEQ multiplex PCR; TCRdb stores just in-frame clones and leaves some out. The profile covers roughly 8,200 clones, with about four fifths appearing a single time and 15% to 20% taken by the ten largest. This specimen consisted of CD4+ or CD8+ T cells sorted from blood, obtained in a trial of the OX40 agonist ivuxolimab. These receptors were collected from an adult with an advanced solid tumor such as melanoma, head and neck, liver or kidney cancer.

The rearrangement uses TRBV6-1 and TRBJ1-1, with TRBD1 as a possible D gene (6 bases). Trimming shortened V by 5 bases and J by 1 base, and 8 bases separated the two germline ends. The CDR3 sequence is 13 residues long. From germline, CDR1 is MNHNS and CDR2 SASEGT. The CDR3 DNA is TGTGCCAGCAGTATACAGGGGAACACTGAAGCTTTCTTT. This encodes CASSIQGNTEAFF.

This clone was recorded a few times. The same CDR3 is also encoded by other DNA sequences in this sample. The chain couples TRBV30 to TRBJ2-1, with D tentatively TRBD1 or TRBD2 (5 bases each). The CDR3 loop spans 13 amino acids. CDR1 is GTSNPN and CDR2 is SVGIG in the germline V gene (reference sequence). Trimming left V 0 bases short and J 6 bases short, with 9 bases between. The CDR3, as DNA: TGTGCCTGGAGTGTGGGACGGGGCAATGAGCAGTTCTTC. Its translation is CAWSVGRGNEQFF.

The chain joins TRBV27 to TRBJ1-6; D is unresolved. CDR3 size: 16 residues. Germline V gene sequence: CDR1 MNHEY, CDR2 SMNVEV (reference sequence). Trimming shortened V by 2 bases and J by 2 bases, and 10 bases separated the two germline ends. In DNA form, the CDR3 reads TGTGCCAGCAGTTTACTGGGATTCCCCTATAATTCACCCCTCCACTTT. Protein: CASSLLGFPYNSPLHF.

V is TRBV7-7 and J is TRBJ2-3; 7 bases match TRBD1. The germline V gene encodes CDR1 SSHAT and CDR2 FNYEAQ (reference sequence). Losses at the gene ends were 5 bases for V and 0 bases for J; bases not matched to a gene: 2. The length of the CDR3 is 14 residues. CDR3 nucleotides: TGTGCCAGCAGCGAAGGGGGCAGCACAGATACGCAGTATTTT. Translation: CASSEGGSTDTQYF.

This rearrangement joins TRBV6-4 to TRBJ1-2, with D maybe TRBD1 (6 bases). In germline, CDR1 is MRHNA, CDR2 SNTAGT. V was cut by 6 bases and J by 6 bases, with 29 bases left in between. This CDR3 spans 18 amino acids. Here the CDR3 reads CASRRDPGGAPGGNGYTF. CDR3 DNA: TGTGCCAGCAGACGCGATCCTGGGGGGGCGCCAGGAGGAAATGGCTACACCTTC.

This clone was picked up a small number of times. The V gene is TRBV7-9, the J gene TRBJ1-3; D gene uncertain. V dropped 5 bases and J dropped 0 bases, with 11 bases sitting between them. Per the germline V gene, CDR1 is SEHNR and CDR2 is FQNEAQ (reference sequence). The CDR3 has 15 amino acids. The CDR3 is CASSPVYSSGNTIYF. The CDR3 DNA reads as TGTGCCAGCAGCCCAGTCTATTCCTCTGGAAACACCATATATTTT.

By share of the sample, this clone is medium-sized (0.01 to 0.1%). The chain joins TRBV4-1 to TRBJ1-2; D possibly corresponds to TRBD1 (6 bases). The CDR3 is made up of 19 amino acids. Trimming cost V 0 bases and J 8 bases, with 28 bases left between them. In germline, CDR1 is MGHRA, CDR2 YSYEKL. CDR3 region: CASSQDSVGGQQVFSGYTF. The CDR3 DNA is TGCGCCAGCAGCCAAGATTCGGTAGGAGGACAGCAGGTATTCAGCGGCTACACCTTC.

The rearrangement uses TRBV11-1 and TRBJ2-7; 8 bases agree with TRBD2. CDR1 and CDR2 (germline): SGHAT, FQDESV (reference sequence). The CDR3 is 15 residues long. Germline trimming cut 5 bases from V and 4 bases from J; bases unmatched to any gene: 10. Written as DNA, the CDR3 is TGTGCCAGCAGCATTGGGACGGGGGGGTGGTACGAGCAGTACTTC. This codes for CASSIGTGGWYEQYF.

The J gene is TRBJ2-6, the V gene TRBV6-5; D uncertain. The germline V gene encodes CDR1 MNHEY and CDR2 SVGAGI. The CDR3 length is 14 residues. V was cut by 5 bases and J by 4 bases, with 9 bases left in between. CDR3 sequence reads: CASSDGPGANVLTF. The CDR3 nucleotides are TGTGCCAGCAGTGATGGGCCCGGGGCCAACGTCCTGACTTTC.

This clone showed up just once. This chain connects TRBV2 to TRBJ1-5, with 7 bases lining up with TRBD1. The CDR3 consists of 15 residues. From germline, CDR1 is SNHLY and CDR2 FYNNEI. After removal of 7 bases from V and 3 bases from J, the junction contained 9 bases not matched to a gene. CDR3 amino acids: CASTPGQVLNQPQHF. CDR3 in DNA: TGTGCCAGCACCCCAGGACAGGTACTCAATCAGCCCCAGCATTTT.

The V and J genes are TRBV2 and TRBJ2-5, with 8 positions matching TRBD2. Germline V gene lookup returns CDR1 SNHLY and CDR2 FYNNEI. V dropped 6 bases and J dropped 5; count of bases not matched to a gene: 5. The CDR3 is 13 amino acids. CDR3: CASRARGGETQYF. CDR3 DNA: TGTGCCAGCAGGGCACGGGGGGGGGAGACCCAGTACTTC.

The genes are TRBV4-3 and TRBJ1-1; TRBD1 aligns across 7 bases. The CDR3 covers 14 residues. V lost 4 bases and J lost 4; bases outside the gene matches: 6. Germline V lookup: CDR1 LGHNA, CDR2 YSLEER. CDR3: CASSLHSGGTEAFF. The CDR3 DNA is TGCGCCAGCAGCCTCCACTCAGGGGGCACTGAAGCTTTCTTT.

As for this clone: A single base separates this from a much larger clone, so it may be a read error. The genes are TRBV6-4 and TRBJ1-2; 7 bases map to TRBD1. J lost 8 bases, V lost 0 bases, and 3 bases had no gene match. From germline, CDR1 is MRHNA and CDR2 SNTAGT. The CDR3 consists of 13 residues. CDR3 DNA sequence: TGTGCCAGCAGTGACTCAGGGGGCGGGGGCTACACCTTC. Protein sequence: CASSDSGGGGYTF.